Sequencing of this T cell receptor beta chain was carried out in a study of cytomegalovirus exposure and HLA in healthy donors. Findings of the study overall: Investigators reported some 150 TCR beta chains as tied to cytomegalovirus. It was reportedly the case that the classifier diagnosed cytomegalovirus status with high specificity and sensitivity.

CDR1 is SGHNT and CDR2 is YYREEE in the germline V gene (reference sequence). The V end lost 3 bases, the J end lost 1 base, and 4 bases lay between the germline ends. The CDR3 is made up of 12 amino acids. The table came from immunoSEQ multiplex PCR; TCRdb's copy has only in-frame clones and leaves some out. The data show about 250,000 clones, roughly 87% seen once. A remark on this clone: The antigen remains unidentified.

The clonotype originates from a man between 18 and 29 years old in good health and CMV-seropositive. The V call is TRBV5-4, the J call TRBJ2-5; no clear D. Source material: PBMCs. CDR3: CASSSTQETQYF. CDR3 coding DNA: TGTGCCAGCAGCTCCACCCAAGAGACCCAGTACTTC. The full variable domain, with the rest looked up from reference TRBV5-4 and TRBJ2-5, is ETGVTQSPTHLIKTRGQQVTLRCSSQSGHNTVSWYQQALGQGPQFIFQYYREEENGRGNFPPRFSGLQFPNYSSELNVNALELDDSALYLCASSSTQETQYFGPGTRLLVL.